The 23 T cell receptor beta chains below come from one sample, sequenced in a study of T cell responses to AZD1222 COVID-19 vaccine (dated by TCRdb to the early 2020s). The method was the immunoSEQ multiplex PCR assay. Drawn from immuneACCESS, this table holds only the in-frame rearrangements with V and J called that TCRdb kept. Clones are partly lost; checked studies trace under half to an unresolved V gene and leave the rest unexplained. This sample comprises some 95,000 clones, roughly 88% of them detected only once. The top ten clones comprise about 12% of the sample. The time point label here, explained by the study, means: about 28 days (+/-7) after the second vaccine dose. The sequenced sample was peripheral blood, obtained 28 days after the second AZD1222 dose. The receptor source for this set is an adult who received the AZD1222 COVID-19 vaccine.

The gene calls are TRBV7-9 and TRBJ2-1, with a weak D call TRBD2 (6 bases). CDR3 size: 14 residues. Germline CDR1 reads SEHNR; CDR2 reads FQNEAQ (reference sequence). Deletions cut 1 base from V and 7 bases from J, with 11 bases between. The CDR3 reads CASSLVGGGNEQFF. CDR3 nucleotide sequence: TGTGCCAGCAGCTTAGTGGGAGGTGGTAATGAGCAGTTCTTC.

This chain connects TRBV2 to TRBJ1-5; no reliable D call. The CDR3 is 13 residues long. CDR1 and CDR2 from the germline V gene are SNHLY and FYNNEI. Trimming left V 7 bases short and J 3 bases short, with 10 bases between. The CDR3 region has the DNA TGTGCCAGCACCTCACAGCCCAATCAGCCCCAGCATTTT. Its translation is CASTSQPNQPQHF.

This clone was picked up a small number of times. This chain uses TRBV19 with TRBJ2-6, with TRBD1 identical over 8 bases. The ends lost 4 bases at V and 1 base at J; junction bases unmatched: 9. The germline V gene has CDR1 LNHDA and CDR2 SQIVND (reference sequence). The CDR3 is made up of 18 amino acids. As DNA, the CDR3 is TGTGCCAGTAGTAGGCAGGGGGCGCCGTATTCTGGGGCCAACGTCCTGACTTTC. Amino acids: CASSRQGAPYSGANVLTF.

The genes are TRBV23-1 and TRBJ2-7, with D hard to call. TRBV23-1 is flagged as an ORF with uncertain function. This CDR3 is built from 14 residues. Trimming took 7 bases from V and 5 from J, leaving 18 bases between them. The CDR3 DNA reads TGCGCCAGCACCCTGCTCTTATCCCGGGACGAGCAGTACTTC. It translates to CASTLLLSRDEQYF.

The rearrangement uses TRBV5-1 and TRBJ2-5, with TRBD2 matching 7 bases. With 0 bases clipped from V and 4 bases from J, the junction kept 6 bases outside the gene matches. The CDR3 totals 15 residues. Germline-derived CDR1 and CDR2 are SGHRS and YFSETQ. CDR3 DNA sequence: TGCGCCAGCAGCTTGGGGCTAGCGGAGGGAGAGACCCAGTACTTC. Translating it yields CASSLGLAEGETQYF.

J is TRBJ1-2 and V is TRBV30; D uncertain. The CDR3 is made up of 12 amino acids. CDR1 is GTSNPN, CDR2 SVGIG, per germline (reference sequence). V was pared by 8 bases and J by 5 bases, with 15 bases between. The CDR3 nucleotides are TGTGCCCTTTTACATGAAACATATGGCTACACCTTC. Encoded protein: CALLHETYGYTF.

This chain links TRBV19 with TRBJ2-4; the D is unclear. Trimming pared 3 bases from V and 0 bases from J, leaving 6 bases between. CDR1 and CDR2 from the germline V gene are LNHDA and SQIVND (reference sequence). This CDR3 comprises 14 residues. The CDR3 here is CASSIQVAKNIQYF. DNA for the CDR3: TGTGCCAGTAGTATTCAGGTAGCCAAAAACATTCAGTACTTC.

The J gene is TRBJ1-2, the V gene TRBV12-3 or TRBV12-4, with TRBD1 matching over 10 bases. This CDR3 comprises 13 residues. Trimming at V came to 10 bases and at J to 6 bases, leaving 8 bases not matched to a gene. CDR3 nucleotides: TGTGCCACCAGGGGACAGGGGTTCCATGGCTACACCTTC. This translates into CATRGQGFHGYTF.

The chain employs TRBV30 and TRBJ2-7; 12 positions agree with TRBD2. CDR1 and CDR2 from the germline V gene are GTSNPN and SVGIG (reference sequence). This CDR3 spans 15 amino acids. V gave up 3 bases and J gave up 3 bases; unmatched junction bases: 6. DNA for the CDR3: TGTGCCTGGAGGAATAGGACTAGCGGGATCTACGAGCAGTACTTC. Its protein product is CAWRNRTSGIYEQYF.

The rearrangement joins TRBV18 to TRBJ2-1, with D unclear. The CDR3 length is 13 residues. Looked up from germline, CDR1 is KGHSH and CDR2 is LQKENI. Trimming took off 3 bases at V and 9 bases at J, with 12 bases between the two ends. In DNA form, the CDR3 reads TGTGCCAGCTCACCGGGCCAGTCGGGTGAGCAGTTCTTC. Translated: CASSPGQSGEQFF.

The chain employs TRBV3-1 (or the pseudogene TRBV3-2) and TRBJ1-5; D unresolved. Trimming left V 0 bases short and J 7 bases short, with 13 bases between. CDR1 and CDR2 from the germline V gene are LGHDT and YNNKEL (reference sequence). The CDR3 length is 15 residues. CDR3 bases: TGTGCCAGCAGCCAAGATCACAGTGGTGGCCAGCCCCAGCATTTT. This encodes CASSQDHSGGQPQHF.

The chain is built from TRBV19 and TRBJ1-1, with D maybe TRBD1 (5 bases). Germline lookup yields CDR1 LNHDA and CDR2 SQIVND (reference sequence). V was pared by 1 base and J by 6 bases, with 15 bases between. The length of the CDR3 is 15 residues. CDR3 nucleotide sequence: TGTGCCAGTAGTATAGTCTTAAGGGGAAACGCTGAAGCTTTCTTT. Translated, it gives CASSIVLRGNAEAFF. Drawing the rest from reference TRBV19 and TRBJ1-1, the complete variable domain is DGGITQSPKYLFRKEGQNVTLSCEQNLNHDAMYWYRQDPGQGLRLIYYSQIVNDFQKGDIAEGYSVSREKKESFPLTVTSAQKNPTAFYLCASSIVLRGNAEAFFGQGTRLTVV.

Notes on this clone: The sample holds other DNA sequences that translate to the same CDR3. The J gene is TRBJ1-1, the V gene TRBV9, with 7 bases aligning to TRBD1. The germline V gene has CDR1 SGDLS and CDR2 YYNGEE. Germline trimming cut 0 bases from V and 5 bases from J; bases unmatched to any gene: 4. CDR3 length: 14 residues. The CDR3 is CASSVGQGGTEAFF. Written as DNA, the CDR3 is TGTGCCAGCAGCGTAGGGCAGGGGGGTACTGAAGCTTTCTTT.

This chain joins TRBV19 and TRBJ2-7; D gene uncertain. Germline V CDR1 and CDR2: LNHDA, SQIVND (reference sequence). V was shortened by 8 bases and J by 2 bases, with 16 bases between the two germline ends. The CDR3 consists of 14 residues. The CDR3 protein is CASSSTNPPYEQYF. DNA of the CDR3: TGTGCCAGTTCCTCGACAAATCCTCCCTACGAGCAGTACTTC.

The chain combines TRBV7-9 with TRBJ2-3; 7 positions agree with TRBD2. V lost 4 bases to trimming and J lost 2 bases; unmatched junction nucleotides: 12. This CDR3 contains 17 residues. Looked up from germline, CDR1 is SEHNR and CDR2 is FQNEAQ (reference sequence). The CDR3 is CASSSALGGDYTDTQYF. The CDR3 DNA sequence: TGTGCCAGCAGCTCCGCCTTGGGGGGGGACTACACAGATACGCAGTATTTT.

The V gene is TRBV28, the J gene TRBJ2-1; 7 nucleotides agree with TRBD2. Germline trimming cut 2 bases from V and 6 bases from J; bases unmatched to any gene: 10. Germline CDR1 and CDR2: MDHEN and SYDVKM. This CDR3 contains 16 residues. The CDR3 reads CASSLGWLADPNEQFF. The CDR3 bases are TGTGCCAGCAGTTTAGGGTGGCTAGCGGACCCCAATGAGCAGTTCTTC.

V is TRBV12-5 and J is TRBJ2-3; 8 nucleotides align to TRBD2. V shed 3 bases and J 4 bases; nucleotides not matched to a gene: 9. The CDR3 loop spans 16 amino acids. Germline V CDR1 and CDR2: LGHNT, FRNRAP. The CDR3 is CASGLGSGGFADTQYF. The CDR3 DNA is TGTGCTAGTGGTTTAGGGAGCGGGGGTTTCGCAGATACGCAGTATTTT.

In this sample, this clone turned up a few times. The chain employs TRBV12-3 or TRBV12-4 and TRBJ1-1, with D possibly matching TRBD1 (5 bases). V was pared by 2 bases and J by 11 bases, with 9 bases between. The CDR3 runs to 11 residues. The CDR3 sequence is CASSLKGKAFF. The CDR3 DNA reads TGTGCCAGCAGTTTAAAGGGGAAGGCTTTCTTT.

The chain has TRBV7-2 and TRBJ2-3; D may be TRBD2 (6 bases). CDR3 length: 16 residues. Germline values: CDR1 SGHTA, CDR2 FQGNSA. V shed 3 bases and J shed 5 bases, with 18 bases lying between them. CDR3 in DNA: TGTGCCAGCAGCTTGCATCCGGGGCCCGGGAGAGATACGCAGTATTTT. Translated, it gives CASSLHPGPGRDTQYF.

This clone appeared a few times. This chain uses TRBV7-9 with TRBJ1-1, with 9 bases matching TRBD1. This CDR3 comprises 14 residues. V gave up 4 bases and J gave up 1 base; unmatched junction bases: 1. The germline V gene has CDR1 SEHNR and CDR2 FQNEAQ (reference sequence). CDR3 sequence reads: CASSSTGGNTEAFF. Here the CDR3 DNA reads TGTGCCAGCAGCTCGACAGGGGGGAACACTGAAGCTTTCTTT.

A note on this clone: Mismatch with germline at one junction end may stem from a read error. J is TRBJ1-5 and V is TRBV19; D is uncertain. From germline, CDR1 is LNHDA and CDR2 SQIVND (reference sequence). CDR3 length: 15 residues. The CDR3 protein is CASSPPPYSSQPQHF. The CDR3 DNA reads TGTGCCAGTAGTCCACCGCCCTATAGCAGTCAGCCCCAGCATTTT.

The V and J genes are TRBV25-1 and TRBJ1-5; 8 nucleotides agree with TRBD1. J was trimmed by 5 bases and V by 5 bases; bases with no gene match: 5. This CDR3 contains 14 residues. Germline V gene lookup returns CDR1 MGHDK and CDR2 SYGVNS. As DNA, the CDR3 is TGTGCCAGCAGTAGTACAGGGGGAGATCAGCCCCAGCATTTT. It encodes CASSSTGGDQPQHF.

The CDR3 here is CASLDRETLEAFF. The CDR3 region has the DNA TGTGCCAGCCTGGATAGGGAAACACTTGAAGCTTTCTTT. This chain uses TRBV19 with TRBJ1-1; D not resolved. Germline values: CDR1 LNHDA, CDR2 SQIVND (reference sequence). Trimming took 9 bases from V and 7 from J, leaving 18 bases between them. CDR3 size: 13 residues. Supplemented by reference TRBV19 and TRBJ1-1, the full variable domain reads DGGITQSPKYLFRKEGQNVTLSCEQNLNHDAMYWYRQDPGQGLRLIYYSQIVNDFQKGDIAEGYSVSREKKESFPLTVTSAQKNPTAFYLCASLDRETLEAFFGQGTRLTVV.